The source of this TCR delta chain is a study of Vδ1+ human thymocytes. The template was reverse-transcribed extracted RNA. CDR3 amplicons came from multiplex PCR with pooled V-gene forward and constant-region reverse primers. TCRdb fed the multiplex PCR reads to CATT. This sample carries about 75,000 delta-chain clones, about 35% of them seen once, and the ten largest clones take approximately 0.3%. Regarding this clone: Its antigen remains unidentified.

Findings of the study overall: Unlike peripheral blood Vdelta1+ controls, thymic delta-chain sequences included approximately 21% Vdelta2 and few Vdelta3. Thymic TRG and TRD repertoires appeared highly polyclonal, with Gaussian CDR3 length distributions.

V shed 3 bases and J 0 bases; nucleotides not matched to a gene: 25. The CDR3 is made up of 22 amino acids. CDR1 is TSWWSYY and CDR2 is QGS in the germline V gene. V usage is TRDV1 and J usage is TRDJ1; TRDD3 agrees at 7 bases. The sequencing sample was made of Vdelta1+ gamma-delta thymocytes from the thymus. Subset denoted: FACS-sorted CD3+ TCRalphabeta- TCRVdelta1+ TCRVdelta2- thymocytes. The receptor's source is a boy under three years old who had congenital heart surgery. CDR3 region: CALGDLTSQVPLGGLYTDKLIF. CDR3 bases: TGTGCTCTTGGGGACCTCACTTCCCAAGTTCCCCTGGGGGGTCTATACACCGATAAACTCATCTTT.